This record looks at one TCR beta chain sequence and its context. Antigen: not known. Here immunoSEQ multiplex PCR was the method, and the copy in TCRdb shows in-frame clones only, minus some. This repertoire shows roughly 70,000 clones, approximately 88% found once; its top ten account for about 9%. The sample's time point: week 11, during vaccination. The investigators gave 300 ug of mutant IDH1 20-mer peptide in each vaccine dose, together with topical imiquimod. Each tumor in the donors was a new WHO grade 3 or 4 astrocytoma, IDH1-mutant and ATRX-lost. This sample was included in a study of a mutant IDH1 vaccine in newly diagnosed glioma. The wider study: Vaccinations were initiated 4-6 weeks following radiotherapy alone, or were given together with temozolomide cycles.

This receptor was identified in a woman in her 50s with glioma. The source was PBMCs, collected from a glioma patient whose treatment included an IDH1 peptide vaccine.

The CDR3 bases are TGCGCCAGCAGCTTGGGACAGGTCGTTTCCTACGAGCAGTACTTC. Translating gives CASSLGQVVSYEQYF. The chain combines TRBV5-1 with TRBJ2-7; the D gene is possibly TRBD1 (6 bases). Per the germline V gene, CDR1 is SGHRS and CDR2 is YFSETQ. The CDR3 is 15 amino acids. V was trimmed by 0 bases and J by 1 base, leaving 11 bases between them. The full variable domain, in which reference TRBV5-1 and TRBJ2-7 provide the parts outside the CDR3, is KAGVTQTPRYLIKTRGQQVTLSCSPISGHRSVSWYQQTPGQGLQFLFEYFSETQRNKGNFPGRFSGRQFSNSRSEMNVSTLELGDSALYLCASSLGQVVSYEQYFGPGTRLTVT.